The 12 T cell receptor beta chains given below trace back to one sample, sequenced in a study of T cells in Graves' hyperthyroidism and ophthalmopathy. RNA transcripts served as the template for amplifying TCR beta CDR3 regions. HTBI primers were employed in a first-round RT-PCR of the TCR CDR3. In TCRdb, the multiplex PCR reads were re-called with MiXCR into one record per CDR3 protein. The repertoire holds 340,000 or so distinct CDR3 sequences, with 15% to 20% as singletons. The material sequenced was blood. These receptors were obtained from a woman in her 50s with Graves' hyperthyroidism.

This clonotype was counted between two and nine times. The rearrangement joins TRBV6-2 or TRBV6-3 to TRBJ1-1, with 7 bases fitting TRBD1. Germline V gene sequence: CDR1 MNHEY, CDR2 SVGEGT. V lost 6 bases to trimming and J lost 5 bases; unmatched junction nucleotides: 12. This CDR3 region has 15 residues. CDR3 protein: CASSSHGDSRTEAFF. DNA of the CDR3: TGTGCCAGCAGCTCCCACGGGGACAGTAGAACTGAAGCTTTCTTT.

The chain couples TRBV4-1 to TRBJ1-1; D is unclear. The CDR3 has 16 amino acids. Trimming cost V 3 bases and J 9 bases, with 23 bases left between them. Per the germline V gene, CDR1 is MGHRA and CDR2 is YSYEKL. The chain's CDR3 is CASSQTGIRSGLKAFF. CDR3 sequence (DNA): TGCGCCAGCAGCCAGACGGGTATACGCTCCGGACTAAAAGCTTTCTTT.

The table lists this clonotype with a few counts. The CDR3, as DNA: TGTGCCAGCTCACAATCGATACCCTCGGGGGCTTACAATGAGCAGTTCTTC. Its protein product is CASSQSIPSGAYNEQFF. V is TRBV18 and J is TRBJ2-1, with D perhaps TRBD1 or TRBD2 (6 bases each). The CDR3 sequence is 17 residues long. The germline gives CDR1 KGHSH, CDR2 LQKENI. With 4 bases removed from V and 4 bases from J, the gap between germline ends came to 20 bases.

This clonotype appeared a few times. The chain carries TRBV6-1 and TRBJ2-1; weak D call: TRBD2 (5 bases). The CDR3 contains 14 residues. Looked up from germline, CDR1 is MNHNS and CDR2 is SASEGT. V lost 8 bases, J lost 7 bases, and 18 bases lay in between. The CDR3 sequence: CASRPHYGENEQFF. CDR3 bases: TGTGCCAGCCGTCCCCATTACGGGGAGAATGAGCAGTTCTTC.

The sample holds a few counts of this clonotype. The chain is built from TRBV5-1 and TRBJ2-3; 7 bases are shared with TRBD2. CDR3 length: 17 amino acids. V was clipped by 4 bases and J by 4 bases; unmatched bases: 15. Germline loops: CDR1 SGHRS, CDR2 YFSETQ. CDR3 bases: TGCGCCAGCAGCGCGGCCCGGCGGGAGATCGTCGCAGATACGCAGTATTTT. It encodes CASSAARREIVADTQYF.

This clonotype has ten or more counts. J is TRBJ2-3 and V is TRBV20-1; a weak D match, TRBD1 (5 bases). V was shortened by 5 bases and J by 3 bases, with 9 bases between the two germline ends. Germline loops: CDR1 DFQATT, CDR2 SNEGSKA (reference sequence). The CDR3 extends over 12 amino acids. The CDR3 DNA is TGCAGTGCTTTTGCAGGGACAGATACGCAGTATTTT. As protein: CSAFAGTDTQYF.

This clonotype was seen many times. The J gene is TRBJ2-5, the V gene TRBV20-1, with 7 bases fitting TRBD1. The CDR3 loop spans 14 amino acids. After removal of 0 bases from V and 5 bases from J, the junction contained 6 bases not matched to a gene. Per germline, CDR1 DFQATT and CDR2 SNEGSKA (reference sequence). CDR3 protein: CSARDLRGLETQYF. Written as DNA, the CDR3 is TGCAGTGCTAGAGATTTGAGGGGGCTGGAGACCCAGTACTTC.

This clonotype was detected once. The V and J genes are TRBV12-3 or TRBV12-4 and TRBJ1-5; 8 bases are shared with TRBD1. The CDR3 totals 14 residues. The J segment lost 7 bases and the V segment lost 5 bases, leaving 7 bases of the junction unmatched. The CDR3 spells CASSPDRVEQPQHF. CDR3 nucleotide sequence: TGTGCCAGCAGTCCGGACAGGGTGGAACAGCCCCAGCATTTT.

This clonotype was counted many times. The V gene is TRBV20-1, the J gene TRBJ2-3; D remains unclear. Per the germline V gene, CDR1 is DFQATT and CDR2 is SNEGSKA (reference sequence). V lost 7 bases and J lost 1, with 6 bases in between. CDR3 length equals 11 residues. CDR3 in DNA: TGCAGTGTCGTGGGCACAGATACGCAGTATTTT. Protein product: CSVVGTDTQYF.

The chain joins TRBV6-5 to TRBJ2-3, with 12 bases fitting TRBD2. CDR3 size: 17 residues. CDR1 is MNHEY, CDR2 SVGAGI, per germline. J was trimmed by 3 bases and V by 3 bases; bases with no gene match: 7. DNA of the CDR3: TGTGCCAGCAGTTATTATGAGACTAGCGGGAGAACAGATACGCAGTATTTT. It yields the protein CASSYYETSGRTDTQYF.

This rearrangement joins TRBV28 to TRBJ2-3; no clear D. Germline CDR1 and CDR2: MDHEN and SYDVKM. V gave up 3 bases and J gave up 5 bases, with 9 bases separating them. The CDR3 length is 13 residues. CDR3 loop: CASSFFAVDTQYF. The CDR3 region has the DNA TGTGCCAGCAGTTTTTTCGCGGTAGATACGCAGTATTTT.

This clonotype was recorded many times. V is TRBV18 and J is TRBJ2-3; D uncertain. V lost 5 bases and J 1 base, leaving 13 bases between the germline ends. Germline CDR1 and CDR2: KGHSH and LQKENI. This CDR3 is 15 amino acids long. The CDR3 region has the DNA TGTGCCAGCTCATTAGGGCAGCCCGGCACAGATACGCAGTATTTT. It encodes CASSLGQPGTDTQYF.